This paragraph reports one T cell receptor (beta chain). This sample is drawn from a study of blood T cell repertoires in COVID-19. At the level of the study: Sample material is recorded as cDNA or gDNA derived from T cells, B-cell-depleted T cells, or PBMCs.

The CDR3 is 15 residues long. Deletions cut 4 bases from V and 0 bases from J, with 11 bases between. In germline, CDR1 is SGHRS, CDR2 YFSETQ. This table comes from immunoSEQ multiplex PCR, and its TCRdb copy is limited to in-frame clones, with some not included. The sample includes approximately 130,000 clones, around 81% of them seen just once. Input material: peripheral blood. This TCR was recovered from a human donor in a cohort sampled during active COVID-19. This sequence joins TRBV5-1 and TRBJ1-5; D unclear. CDR3 sequence: CASSPTGNSNQPQHF. The CDR3 DNA reads as TGCGCCAGCAGCCCGACGGGTAATAGCAATCAGCCCCAGCATTTT.